Listed below are T cell receptor beta chains from one sample, sequenced in a study of blood T cell repertoires in COVID-19. The table came from immunoSEQ multiplex PCR; TCRdb's copy has only in-frame clones and leaves some out. The sample shows about 400,000 clones, approximately 88% of them seen only once. The sample taken for sequencing was PBMCs or T cells enriched from blood (not recorded which). The receptors come from a woman between 25 and 40 years old with acute COVID-19. The CDR3 runs from the conserved cysteine through the conserved F or W. A D gene is named only where the DNA matches it firmly.

.,TRBV30,TRBJ2-7,CAWSIQETYEQYF,TGTGCCTGGTCGATACAGGAAACCTACGAGCAGTACTTC
TRBD1,TRBV19,TRBJ2-1,CASSMLRDRENEQFF,TGTGCCAGTAGTATGCTCCGGGACAGGGAGAATGAGCAGTTCTTC
TRBD2,TRBV9,TRBJ2-2,CASSVGRGGGLTGELFF,TGCGCCAGCAGCGTCGGGCGCGGGGGGGGGCTGACCGGGGAGCTGTTTTTT
.,TRBV5-1,TRBJ1-1,CASSRLQANTEAFF,TGCGCCAGCAGCAGATTACAGGCGAACACTGAAGCTTTCTTT
TRBD2,TRBV9,TRBJ2-5,CASSTGLAGGQETQYF,TGTGCCAGCAGCACAGGACTAGCGGGGGGTCAAGAGACCCAGTACTTC
.,TRBV27,TRBJ2-1,CASSSSGSSYNEQFF,TGTGCCAGCAGCAGTAGCGGTAGCTCCTACAATGAGCAGTTCTTC
TRBD1,TRBV5-1,TRBJ1-3,CASSFGGQFGNTIYF,TGCGCCAGCAGCTTCGGGGGACAGTTTGGAAACACCATATATTTT
TRBD1,TRBV27,TRBJ1-2,CASKGQGAYYGYTF,TGTGCCAGCAAGGGACAGGGGGCATACTATGGCTACACCTTC
.,TRBV7-2,TRBJ1-6,CASSSEQPGWNSPLHF,TGTGCCAGCAGCTCAGAACAGCCAGGTTGGAATTCACCCCTCCACTTT
.,TRBV6-5,TRBJ1-1,CASSSSRGIDTEAFF,TGTGCCAGCAGTTCGTCGCGGGGTATAGACACTGAAGCTTTCTTT
TRBD2,TRBV20-1,TRBJ2-7,CSASGTTSGSSYEQYF,TGCAGTGCTAGTGGAACCACTAGCGGGAGCTCCTACGAGCAGTACTTC
TRBD1,TRBV5-1,TRBJ1-1,CASSRTGGNTEAFF,TGCGCCAGCAGCCGTACAGGGGGCAACACTGAAGCTTTCTTT
TRBD2,TRBV12-3/TRBV12-4,TRBJ2-5,CASLAGGLETQYF,TGTGCCAGCCTAGCGGGGGGGCTGGAGACCCAGTACTTC